The TCR beta chain described here comes from a study of cytomegalovirus exposure and HLA in healthy donors. Study-wide points: A later analysis found most CMV-associated TCR beta chains apparently HLA-restricted.

Regarding this clone: Its antigen remains unidentified.

The CDR3 totals 13 residues. Germline CDR1 SQVTM, CDR2 ANQGSEA. V gave up 6 bases and J gave up 4 bases; unmatched junction bases: 8. PCR amplification relied on 60 Vbeta primers (plus 13 Jbeta primers). Assay used: immunoSEQ multiplex PCR; TCRdb lists only in-frame clones, some missing. The table records about 190,000 clones, about four fifths of them present only once. Input material: PBMCs. The receptor was isolated from a woman aged 40 to 50 in good health and CMV-seronegative. The chain links TRBV29-1 to TRBJ1-2; the match to TRBD1 covers 7 bases. The DNA of the CDR3 is TGCAGCGTGCTGACAGGGTCTGGCTATGGCTACACCTTC. Protein sequence: CSVLTGSGYGYTF.